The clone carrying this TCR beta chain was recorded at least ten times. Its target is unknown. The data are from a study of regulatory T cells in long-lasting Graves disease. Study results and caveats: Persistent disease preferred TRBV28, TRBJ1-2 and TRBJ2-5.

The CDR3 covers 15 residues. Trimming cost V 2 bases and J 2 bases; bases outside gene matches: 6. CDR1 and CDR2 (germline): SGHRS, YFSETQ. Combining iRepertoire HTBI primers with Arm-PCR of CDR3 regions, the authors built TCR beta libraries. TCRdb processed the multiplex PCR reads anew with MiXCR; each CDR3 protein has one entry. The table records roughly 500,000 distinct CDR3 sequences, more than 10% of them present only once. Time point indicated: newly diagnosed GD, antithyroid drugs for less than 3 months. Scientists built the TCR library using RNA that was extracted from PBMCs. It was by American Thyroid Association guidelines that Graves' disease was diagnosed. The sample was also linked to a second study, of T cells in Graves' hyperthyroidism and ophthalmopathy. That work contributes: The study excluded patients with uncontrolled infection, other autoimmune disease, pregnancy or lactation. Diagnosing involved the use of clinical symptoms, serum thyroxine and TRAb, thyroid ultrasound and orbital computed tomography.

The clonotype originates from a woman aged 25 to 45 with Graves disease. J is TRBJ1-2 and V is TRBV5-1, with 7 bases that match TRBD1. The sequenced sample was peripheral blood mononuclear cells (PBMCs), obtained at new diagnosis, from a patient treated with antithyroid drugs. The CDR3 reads CASSLTGGQNYGYTF. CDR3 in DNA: TGCGCCAGCAGCTTAACCGGGGGACAGAACTATGGCTACACCTTC.